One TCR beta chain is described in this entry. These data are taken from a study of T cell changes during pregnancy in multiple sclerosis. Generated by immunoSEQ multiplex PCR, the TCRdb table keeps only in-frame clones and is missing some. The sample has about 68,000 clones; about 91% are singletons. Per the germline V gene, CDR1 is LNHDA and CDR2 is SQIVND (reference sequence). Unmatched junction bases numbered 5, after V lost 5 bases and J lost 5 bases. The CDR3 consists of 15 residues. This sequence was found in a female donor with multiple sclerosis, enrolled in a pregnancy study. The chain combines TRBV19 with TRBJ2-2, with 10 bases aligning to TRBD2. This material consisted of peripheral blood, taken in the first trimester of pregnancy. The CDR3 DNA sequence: TGTGCCAGTAGTGTGCTAGCGGGAGCTACCGGGGAGCTGTTTTTT. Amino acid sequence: CASSVLAGATGELFF.